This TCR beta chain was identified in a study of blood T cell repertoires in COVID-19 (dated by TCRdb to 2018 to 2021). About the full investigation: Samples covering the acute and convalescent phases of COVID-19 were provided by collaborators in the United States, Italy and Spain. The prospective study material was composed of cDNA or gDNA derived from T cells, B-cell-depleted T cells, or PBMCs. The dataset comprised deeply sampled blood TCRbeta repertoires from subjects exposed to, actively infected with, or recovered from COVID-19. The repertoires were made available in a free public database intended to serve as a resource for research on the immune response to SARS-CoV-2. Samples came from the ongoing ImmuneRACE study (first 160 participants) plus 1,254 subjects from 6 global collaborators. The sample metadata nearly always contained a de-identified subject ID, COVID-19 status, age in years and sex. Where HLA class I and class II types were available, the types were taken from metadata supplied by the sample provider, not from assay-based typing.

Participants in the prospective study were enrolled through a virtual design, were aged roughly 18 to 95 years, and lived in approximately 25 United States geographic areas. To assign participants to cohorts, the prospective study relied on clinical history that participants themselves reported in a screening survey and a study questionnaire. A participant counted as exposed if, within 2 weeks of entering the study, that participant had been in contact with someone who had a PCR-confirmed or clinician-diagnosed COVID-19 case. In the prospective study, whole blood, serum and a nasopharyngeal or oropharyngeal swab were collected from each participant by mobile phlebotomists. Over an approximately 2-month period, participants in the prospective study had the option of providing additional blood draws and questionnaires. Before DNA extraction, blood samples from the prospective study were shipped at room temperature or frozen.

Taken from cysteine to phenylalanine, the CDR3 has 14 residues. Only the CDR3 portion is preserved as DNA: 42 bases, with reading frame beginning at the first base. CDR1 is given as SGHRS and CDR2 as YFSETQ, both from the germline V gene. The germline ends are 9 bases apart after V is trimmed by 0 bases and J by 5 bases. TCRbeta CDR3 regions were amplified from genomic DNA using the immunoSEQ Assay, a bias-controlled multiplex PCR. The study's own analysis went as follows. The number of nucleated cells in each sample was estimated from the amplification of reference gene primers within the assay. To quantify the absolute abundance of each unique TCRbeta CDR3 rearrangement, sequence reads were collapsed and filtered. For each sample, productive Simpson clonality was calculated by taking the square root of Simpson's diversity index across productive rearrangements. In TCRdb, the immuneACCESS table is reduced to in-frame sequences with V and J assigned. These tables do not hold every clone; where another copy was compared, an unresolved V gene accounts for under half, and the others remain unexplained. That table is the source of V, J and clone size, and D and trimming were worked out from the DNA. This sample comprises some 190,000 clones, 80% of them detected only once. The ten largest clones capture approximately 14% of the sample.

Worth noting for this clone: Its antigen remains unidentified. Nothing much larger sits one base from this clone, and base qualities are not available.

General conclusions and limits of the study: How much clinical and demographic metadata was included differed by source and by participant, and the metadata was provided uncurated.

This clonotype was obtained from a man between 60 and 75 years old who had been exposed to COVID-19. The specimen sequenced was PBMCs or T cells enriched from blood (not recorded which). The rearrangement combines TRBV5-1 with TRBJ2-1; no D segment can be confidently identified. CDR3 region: CASSLGLQNNEQFF. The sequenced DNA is TGCGCCAGCAGCTTGGGACTCCAAAACAATGAGCAGTTCTTC. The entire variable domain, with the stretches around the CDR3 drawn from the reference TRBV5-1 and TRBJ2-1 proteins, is KAGVTQTPRYLIKTRGQQVTLSCSPISGHRSVSWYQQTPGQGLQFLFEYFSETQRNKGNFPGRFSGRQFSNSRSEMNVSTLELGDSALYLCASSLGLQNNEQFFGPGTRLTVL.